The count of the clone carrying this T cell receptor beta chain is one. The antigen is undetermined. The CDR3 runs 16 residues. V dropped 2 bases and J dropped 1 base, with 14 bases sitting between them. The V gene's germline CDR1 is MNHNY and CDR2 SVGAGI (reference sequence). The protocol was immunoSEQ multiplex PCR, while the TCRdb copy is restricted to in-frame clones and leaves out a portion. Counted here are 150,000 to 200,000 clones, 92% occurring once; the ten biggest clones make up 8% to 13%. This entry belongs to a study of T cell responses to AZD1222 COVID-19 vaccine. Study information: Both about-4-week and about-12-week second-dose recipients were combined. Notes on the study in general: Among the donors, most were white British and more were female, and clonal diversity was possibly underestimated. Spike-specific TCR breadth and depth were elevated following two AZD1222 doses. In all cases, repertoires were sampled only after the peak T cell response.

The sequenced sample was peripheral blood, obtained on day 0 of AZD1222 vaccination. The origin of this receptor is an adult in good health. The chain has TRBV6-6 and TRBJ1-1, with unresolved D. The CDR3 loop is CASSYGWEAPNTEAFF. Written as DNA, the CDR3 is TGTGCCAGCAGTTACGGTTGGGAGGCCCCGAACACTGAAGCTTTCTTT.